Detailed here is one T cell receptor beta chain. This record comes from a study of CD8+ T cells in alopecia areata. This CDR3 contains 14 residues. Trimming pared 0 bases from V and 1 base from J, leaving 7 bases between. The germline gives CDR1 SGDLS, CDR2 YYNGEE. Extraction and reverse transcription of RNA yielded cDNA as the sequencing template. The table came from immunoSEQ multiplex PCR; TCRdb's copy has only in-frame clones and leaves some out. The sample shows around 160,000 clones, more than 45% of them seen only once. V gene TRBV9 combines with J gene TRBJ1-1, with D uncertain. The sample comprised CD4+ T cells sorted from blood. The clonotype was recovered from a human donor with alopecia areata. CDR3 nucleotides: TGTGCCAGCAGCGTAGCCCTGGAGAACACTGAAGCTTTCTTT. Protein product: CASSVALENTEAFF.